The present T cell receptor beta chain was sequenced within a study of B cell selection in AIRE deficiency. Findings and limits, study-wide: Healthy donors alone shared 31.6% of thousands of Treg sequences; patients alone 9% to 9.5%. Shorter CDR3s marked shared Treg sequences, biased toward few non-templated insertions.

Only in-frame clones appear in the TCRdb table, and some are missing; sequencing was by immunoSEQ multiplex PCR. Of approximately 26,000 clones listed, approximately 90% are singletons. Regulatory T cells were sorted as CD4+CD25hiCD127low/negative cells. Control samples were from healthy, unrelated donors. This CDR3 is built from 16 residues. CDR1 is SGHTA and CDR2 is FQGTGA in the germline V gene. V shed 4 bases, J shed 6 bases, and the junction held 7 bases outside the gene matches. Note on this clone: Its cognate antigen is unknown.

Sequenced sample: CD4+CD25+ Tregs sorted from PBMCs. The chain recombines TRBV7-3 with TRBJ2-1, with 12 bases matching TRBD2. This TCR came from a human donor in good health. For the CDR3, the DNA is TGTGCCAGCAGCTCGCTAGCGGGGGGGCCCGGCAATGAGCAGTTCTTC. It encodes CASSSLAGGPGNEQFF.